This T cell receptor beta chain emerged from a study of breast tumors, draining lymph nodes, adjacent tissues. Study-wide results and caveats: Compared with basal-like, luminal-like tumors shared significantly more repertoire with nontumor tissue. The data were judged consistent with most tumor T cells coming from lymph node and expanding in tumor. Compared with lymph nodes, tumors were less diverse; compared with nontumor tissue, more.

Via MiXCR, TCRdb re-called the multiplex PCR reads, giving one row per CDR3 protein. The data contain 180,000 or so distinct CDR3 sequences, over 25% of them singletons. This clonotype has more than one count but fewer than ten. The antigen is not known. Samples came from axillary lymph nodes draining the breast cancer. The sequencing input was axillary lymph node tissue. This sequence was found in a female donor with breast cancer. Some clones in this sample may be carry-over from other donors' samples.

The CDR3 coding sequence is TGTGCCAGCAGTTTAATTGACAGAAGCTATGGCTACACCTTC. Protein product: CASSLIDRSYGYTF. V is TRBV28 and J is TRBJ1-2, with D possibly matching TRBD1 (5 bases). The CDR3 is made up of 14 amino acids. Germline lookup yields CDR1 MDHEN and CDR2 SYDVKM. V gave up 2 bases and J gave up 4 bases, with 11 bases separating them.